This passage covers 32 T cell receptor beta chains from one sample sequenced in a study of control samples from healthy donors and cancer patients (dated by TCRdb to 2020 to 2022). Libraries were built with the immunoSEQ multiplex PCR assay. TCRdb mirrors the immuneACCESS table, restricted to in-frame sequences. Some clones are absent from its copies; in checked studies, under half trace to an unresolved V gene, and the reason for the others is unknown. The sample table contains around 140,000 clones; only one count was recorded for about 91% of them. Under 4% of the sample goes to the ten largest clones. The sample consisted of blood. The origin of the receptors is a man aged 25-45 years in good health.

V usage is TRBV11-3 and J usage is TRBJ2-7, with D tentatively TRBD2 (5 bases). The CDR3 extends over 13 amino acids. V lost 3 bases, J lost 3 bases, and 9 bases lay in between. Germline V CDR1 and CDR2: SGHNT, YENEEA. Here the CDR3 DNA reads TGTGCCAGCAGCTTGCCCGGAGGCTACGAGCAGTACTTC. Translating it yields CASSLPGGYEQYF.

This clone was detected only once. This chain connects TRBV10-2 to TRBJ2-3; tentatively, D is TRBD1 (6 bases). Trimming stripped 8 bases from V and 1 base from J, with 19 bases between. This CDR3 has 16 amino acids. From germline, CDR1 is WSHSY and CDR2 SAAADI. In DNA, the CDR3 is TGCGCCAGCGGGAAGCTACAGGGTGTTGGCACAGATACGCAGTATTTT. Its translation: CASGKLQGVGTDTQYF.

V gene TRBV7-8 combines with J gene TRBJ1-5; the D is unclear. V lost 4 bases, J lost 0 bases, and 10 bases lay in between. This CDR3 region has 15 residues. Germline CDR1 and CDR2: SGHVS and FQNEAQ. CDR3 sequence reads: CASSSQRISNQPQHF. As DNA, the CDR3 is TGTGCCAGCAGCTCCCAAAGAATTAGCAATCAGCCCCAGCATTTT.

The chain has TRBV9 and TRBJ2-2; D is undetermined. The CDR3 is 11 residues long. With 0 bases removed from V and 9 bases from J, the gap between germline ends came to 3 bases. Germline CDR1 reads SGDLS; CDR2 reads YYNGEE. CDR3 loop: CASSVDRELFF. CDR3 sequence (DNA): TGTGCCAGCAGCGTAGACCGGGAGCTGTTTTTT.

The DNA of the CDR3 is TGTGCCAGTAGCCCCGGGACAGGCGGAAACACCATATATTTT. Translating it yields CASSPGTGGNTIYF. The rearrangement joins TRBV19 to TRBJ1-3; TRBD1 matches 8 bases. With V trimmed by 6 bases and J by 4 bases, 5 bases remained unmatched. The CDR3 is 14 amino acids. Germline V CDR1 and CDR2: LNHDA, SQIVND (reference sequence).

The chain links TRBV19 to TRBJ2-6; maybe TRBD1 (6 bases). Germline V gives CDR1 LNHDA, CDR2 SQIVND (reference sequence). CDR3 length: 16 amino acids. With 3 bases removed from V and 4 bases from J, the gap between germline ends came to 13 bases. CDR3 sequence: CASSITRDTGANVLTF. CDR3 nucleotides: TGTGCCAGTAGTATCACCCGGGACACCGGGGCCAACGTCCTGACTTTC.

V gene TRBV12-5 combines with J gene TRBJ2-7; 7 nucleotides agree with TRBD1. In germline, CDR1 is LGHNT, CDR2 FRNRAP. J gave up 0 bases and V 1 base, and 12 bases lay outside the gene matches. This CDR3 has 18 residues. The CDR3 loop is CASGLAPWTGTASYEQYF. The CDR3 region has the DNA TGTGCTAGTGGTTTGGCCCCTTGGACCGGGACAGCCTCCTACGAGCAGTACTTC. The whole variable domain, remainder taken from reference TRBV12-5 and TRBJ2-7, is DARVTQTPRHKVTEMGQEVTMRCQPILGHNTVFWYRQTMMQGLELLAYFRNRAPLDDSGMPKDRFSAEMPDATLATLKIQPSEPRDSAVYFCASGLAPWTGTASYEQYFGPGTRLTVT.

This chain connects TRBV5-4 to TRBJ2-7, with 9 bases that match TRBD1. The CDR3 runs to 17 residues. Germline V CDR1 and CDR2: SGHNT, YYREEE (reference sequence). V shed 0 bases and J 4 bases; nucleotides not matched to a gene: 11. CDR3 region: CASSLGAQGASLYEQYF. The DNA of the CDR3 is TGTGCCAGCAGCTTGGGGGCACAGGGGGCGTCCCTTTACGAGCAGTACTTC. Based on the CDR3 plus reference TRBV5-4 and TRBJ2-7, the full variable domain is ETGVTQSPTHLIKTRGQQVTLRCSSQSGHNTVSWYQQALGQGPQFIFQYYREEENGRGNFPPRFSGLQFPNYSSELNVNALELDDSALYLCASSLGAQGASLYEQYFGPGTRLTVT.

Here the CDR3 reads CASSLAGRAGSGELFF. The CDR3 bases are TGTGCCAGCAGTTTAGCCGGCAGGGCCGGATCCGGGGAGCTGTTTTTT. The J gene is TRBJ2-2, the V gene TRBV27; maybe TRBD1 (5 bases). V dropped 2 bases and J dropped 6 bases, with 16 bases sitting between them. The CDR3 contains 16 residues. From germline, CDR1 is MNHEY and CDR2 SMNVEV (reference sequence).

CDR3 sequence (DNA): TGTGCCAGCTCACCCTCGACAGGGCGTAGGGTTGAAGCTTTCTTT. Protein product: CASSPSTGRRVEAFF. This chain uses TRBV18 with TRBJ1-1, with 7 bases identical to TRBD1. There are 15 residues in the CDR3. With V trimmed by 3 bases and J by 7 bases, 11 bases remained unmatched. Germline lookup yields CDR1 KGHSH and CDR2 LQKENI.

J is TRBJ2-7 and V is TRBV5-1; D perhaps matches TRBD2 (7 bases). The CDR3 runs 14 residues. Germline V lookup: CDR1 SGHRS, CDR2 YFSETQ. Trimming removed 2 bases at V and 5 bases at J, with 14 bases between. In DNA, the CDR3 is TGCGCCAGCAGCTTCCCGGGGGGCGTTGACGAGCAGTACTTC. Translated, it gives CASSFPGGVDEQYF.

The V and J genes are TRBV6-4 and TRBJ1-2, with D hard to call. V was trimmed by 8 bases and J by 7 bases, leaving 20 bases between them. CDR1 and CDR2 (germline): MRHNA, SNTAGT. The CDR3 contains 14 residues. The CDR3 sequence is CASPILARSCGYTF. CDR3 bases: TGTGCCAGCCCCATACTGGCCAGAAGTTGTGGCTACACCTTC.

This clone was seen a handful of times. This chain connects TRBV20-1 to TRBJ1-1; D uncertain. CDR3 size: 11 residues. Germline V gene data show CDR1 as DFQATT and CDR2 as SNEGSKA (reference sequence). With 1 base removed from V and 7 bases from J, the gap between germline ends came to 7 bases. The CDR3 protein is CSARVKVEAFF. The CDR3 DNA follows: TGCAGTGCTAGAGTCAAGGTTGAAGCTTTCTTT.

This clone was seen only once. The chain recombines TRBV12-5 with TRBJ1-2; no clear D. Looked up from germline, CDR1 is LGHNT and CDR2 is FRNRAP. The CDR3 runs to 15 residues. V was cut by 2 bases and J by 4 bases, with 14 bases left in between. The CDR3 nucleotides are TGTGCTAGTGGTTTGATCGGCAGTCAACCCTATGGCTACACCTTC. The encoded protein is CASGLIGSQPYGYTF.

The chain employs TRBV7-9 and TRBJ1-1; 9 bases are shared with TRBD1. The CDR3 contains 16 residues. In germline, CDR1 is SEHNR, CDR2 FQNEAQ (reference sequence). The V gene end was trimmed by 5 bases and the J gene end by 4 bases; junction bases not matched to a gene: 11. CDR3 protein: CASSRQRTGVTTEAFF. The DNA of the CDR3 is TGTGCCAGCAGCCGACAGCGGACAGGGGTAACCACTGAAGCTTTCTTT.

The V gene is TRBV12-3 or TRBV12-4, the J gene TRBJ1-3; no reliable D call. The CDR3 contains 11 residues. Deletions cut 1 base from V and 8 bases from J, with 3 bases between. The CDR3 DNA sequence: TGTGCCAGCAGTTTAGGGGACACCATATATTTT. As protein: CASSLGDTIYF.

This clone is a singleton in its sample. The chain couples TRBV18 to TRBJ1-2, with 8 positions matching TRBD1. Germline CDR1 KGHSH, CDR2 LQKENI. V was clipped by 6 bases and J by 3 bases; unmatched bases: 9. The CDR3 loop spans 15 amino acids. The CDR3 DNA reads TGTGCCAGCTCTCGGGACAGGAGTCATTACTATGGCTACACCTTC. Encoded protein: CASSRDRSHYYGYTF.

V and J are TRBV7-8 and TRBJ1-2; 12 bases match TRBD1. Trimming removed 4 bases from V and 8 bases from J; junction bases left unmatched: 5. The germline V gene encodes CDR1 SGHVS and CDR2 FQNEAQ. This CDR3 has 14 amino acids. The CDR3 DNA reads as TGTGCCAGCAGCTCGGGACAGGGGGCAAGGGGCTACACCTTC. As protein: CASSSGQGARGYTF.

CDR3 region: CASRNPRNYGYTF. In DNA, the CDR3 is TGTGCCAGCAGGAACCCACGGAACTATGGCTACACCTTC. The rearrangement joins TRBV14 to TRBJ1-2, with unresolved D. CDR1 SGHDN and CDR2 FVKESK come from the germline V gene. Trimming removed 6 bases at V and 2 bases at J, with 10 bases between. This CDR3 is 13 amino acids long. Looking up the rest from reference TRBV14 and TRBJ1-2 gives the full variable domain: EAGVTQFPSHSVIEKGQTVTLRCDPISGHDNLYWYRRVMGKEIKFLLHFVKESKQDESGMPNNRFLAERTGGTYSTLKVQPAELEDSGVYFCASRNPRNYGYTFGSGTRLTVV.

The genes are TRBV5-4 and TRBJ2-5; D ambiguous. The CDR3 is 14 residues long. V was clipped by 1 base and J by 1 base, with 8 bases between them. Germline V gene sequence: CDR1 SGHNT, CDR2 YYREEE (reference sequence). The CDR3 reads CASSLSELQETQYF. CDR3 bases: TGTGCCAGCAGCTTGTCGGAGCTCCAAGAGACCCAGTACTTC.

This clone occurred once. This chain uses TRBV30 with TRBJ1-5; 7 bases fit TRBD1. This CDR3 is built from 15 residues. The germline V gene encodes CDR1 GTSNPN and CDR2 SVGIG (reference sequence). Unmatched junction bases numbered 4, after V lost 0 bases and J lost 2 bases. CDR3 region: CAWSVRQGRNQPQHF. The CDR3 DNA reads as TGTGCCTGGAGTGTACGACAGGGACGCAATCAGCCCCAGCATTTT.

V and J are TRBV9 and TRBJ1-2; D gene uncertain. Germline V gene lookup returns CDR1 SGDLS and CDR2 YYNGEE. Trimming pared 0 bases from V and 0 bases from J, leaving 9 bases between. This CDR3 contains 15 residues. CDR3 DNA: TGTGCCAGCAGCGTAGAAGTCGACGCTAACTATGGCTACACCTTC. This translates into CASSVEVDANYGYTF.

Only one count was recorded for this clone. This chain uses TRBV29-1 with TRBJ1-1; 9 positions agree with TRBD1. CDR1 is SQVTM and CDR2 is ANQGSEA in the germline V gene. With V trimmed by 4 bases and J by 3 bases, 0 bases remained unmatched. The CDR3 has 12 residues. The chain's CDR3 is CSVGQGDTEAFF. CDR3 nucleotides: TGCAGCGTTGGACAGGGGGACACTGAAGCTTTCTTT.

This chain connects TRBV28 to TRBJ1-1, with 7 bases fitting TRBD1. This CDR3 has 13 amino acids. Trimming took 6 bases from V and 5 from J; bases not matched to a gene: 6. Germline V gives CDR1 MDHEN, CDR2 SYDVKM. CDR3: CASSLTGPTEAFF. The CDR3 region has the DNA TGTGCCAGCAGCTTGACAGGGCCTACTGAAGCTTTCTTT.

About this clone: At the DNA level, this CDR3 is encoded by other sequences in the same sample as well. The rearrangement joins TRBV27 to TRBJ1-6; 9 nucleotides line up with TRBD1. The CDR3 spans 14 residues. Unmatched junction bases numbered 4, after V lost 6 bases and J lost 7 bases. Per the germline V gene, CDR1 is MNHEY and CDR2 is SMNVEV (reference sequence). The CDR3 region is CASSLGTGNSPLHF. The CDR3 coding sequence is TGTGCCAGCAGCCTCGGGACAGGGAATTCACCCCTCCACTTT.

The V gene is TRBV30, the J gene TRBJ1-2; TRBD1 might be the D (5 bases). The CDR3 is 13 amino acids. V lost 0 bases, J lost 6 bases, and 11 bases lay in between. Germline values: CDR1 GTSNPN, CDR2 SVGIG (reference sequence). The CDR3 nucleotides are TGTGCCTGGAGTGTAACGGGGGATGATGGCTACACCTTC. This codes for CAWSVTGDDGYTF.

The J gene is TRBJ1-1, the V gene TRBV9; D unresolved. The length of the CDR3 is 14 residues. Trimming stripped 0 bases from V and 6 bases from J, with 12 bases between. Germline-derived CDR1 and CDR2 are SGDLS and YYNGEE. CDR3 sequence reads: CASSVAVGRAEAFF. CDR3 bases: TGTGCCAGCAGCGTAGCGGTGGGTCGGGCTGAAGCTTTCTTT.

The V gene is TRBV5-6, the J gene TRBJ1-1; D is possibly TRBD1 (5 bases). The V and J ends lost 0 bases and 1 base respectively, with 10 bases between them. Germline lookup yields CDR1 SGHDT and CDR2 YYEEEE. The CDR3 extends over 15 amino acids. The CDR3 loop is CASSLVIGGNTEAFF. In DNA, the CDR3 is TGTGCCAGCAGCTTGGTGATTGGGGGGAACACTGAAGCTTTCTTT.

The chain combines TRBV30 with TRBJ1-1, with 11 bases aligning to TRBD1. Germline assignment: CDR1 GTSNPN and CDR2 SVGIG (reference sequence). The J segment lost 5 bases and the V segment lost 8 bases, leaving 1 base of the junction unmatched. The CDR3 has 11 residues. CDR3 coding DNA: TGTGCCGGGACAGGGGGTACTGAAGCTTTCTTT. Residues: CAGTGGTEAFF.

The genes are TRBV27 and TRBJ2-1; possibly TRBD1 or TRBD2 for D (5 bases each). V shed 7 bases and J shed 5 bases, with 15 bases lying between them. The CDR3 spans 14 residues. Germline loops: CDR1 MNHEY, CDR2 SMNVEV (reference sequence). In DNA, the CDR3 is TGTGCCAGCATGGGGACGATCCCCAACAATGAGCAGTTCTTC. Translated, it gives CASMGTIPNNEQFF.

The chain uses TRBV12-3 or TRBV12-4 and TRBJ2-7; D is unresolved. The CDR3 covers 12 residues. V was clipped by 4 bases and J by 5 bases, with 9 bases between them. The CDR3 is CASSSAVHEQYF. The CDR3 DNA reads TGTGCCAGCAGTTCCGCGGTGCACGAGCAGTACTTC.

This chain joins TRBV6-5 and TRBJ2-3; 7 bases align to TRBD2. The V gene's germline CDR1 is MNHEY and CDR2 SVGAGI. Unmatched junction bases numbered 6, after V lost 0 bases and J lost 3 bases. CDR3 length: 16 amino acids. In DNA, the CDR3 is TGTGCCAGCAGTTACTCGATTATCGGGGGGACAGATACGCAGTATTTT. Translation gives CASSYSIIGGTDTQYF.